This T cell receptor beta chain was sequenced for a study of blood T cell repertoires in COVID-19 (dated by TCRdb to the early 2020s). Background on the whole study: The collaborator samples originated in the United States, Italy and Spain and spanned the acute and convalescent phases of COVID-19. Samples were obtained from the ongoing ImmuneRACE study (first 160 participants) and from roughly 1,300 subjects provided by 6 global collaborators. Deeply sampled blood TCRbeta repertoires from subjects exposed to, actively infected with, or recovered from COVID-19 were included in the dataset. The repertoires were released in a freely available public database intended as a resource for research on the immune response to SARS-CoV-2. The prospective study material was composed of cDNA or gDNA derived from T cells, B-cell-depleted T cells, or PBMCs. Where available, HLA class I and class II types were obtained from metadata supplied by the sample provider rather than from assay-based typing. The sample metadata nearly always contained a de-identified subject ID, COVID-19 status, age in years and sex. Study-wide conclusions, independent of this receptor: How much clinical and demographic metadata was included differed by source and by participant, and the metadata was provided uncurated.

The immunoSEQ Assay, a bias-controlled multiplex PCR, was used to amplify TCRbeta CDR3 regions from genomic DNA. As for the original processing: Nucleated cell counts per sample were estimated from amplification of reference gene primers within the assay. To quantify the absolute abundance of each unique TCRbeta CDR3 rearrangement, sequence reads were collapsed and filtered. For each sample, productive Simpson clonality was calculated by taking the square root of Simpson's diversity index across productive rearrangements. This is the immuneACCESS table as TCRdb keeps it, with only in-frame sequences that have V and J called. A part of the clones is gone; compared with another copy, unresolved V genes explain less than half, and the rest is unexplained. Clone size and V and J calls were adopted from that table, with D and trimming inferred from the DNA. The sample profile shows roughly 140,000 clones; 70% to 90% of them were found once. The ten top clones hold 6.5% to 9.5% of the sample.

In Seattle, one collaborating source enrolled patients while the infection was active and tracked those patients longitudinally over the course of disease. Whole blood was collected in K2EDTA tubes by collaborating institutions according to the institutions' own protocols. Collaborator samples were shipped for TCRbeta analysis as frozen whole blood, isolated PBMCs, or DNA extracted from either sample type. V is shortened by 2 bases, J by 1 base, and the region joining them spans 12 bases. Measured from the cysteine to the phenylalanine, the CDR3 is 16 residues long. Just the 48-base CDR3 DNA is kept, in frame starting at base 1. For CDR1 and CDR2, the germline V gene lists MNHEY and SVGEGT. Concerning this clone itself: Its antigen remains undetermined. No per-base quality is available; no much larger clone lies one base away.

The chain is assembled from TRBV6-2 or TRBV6-3 and TRBJ1-5; the D gene is unclear. Sequenced input: peripheral blood. This clonotype originated in a woman aged 55 to 70 with COVID-19, enrolled during active disease. The base sequence is TGTGCCAGCAGTTACCCTATGGGCGAAAGCAATCAGCCCCAGCATTTT. This translates into CASSYPMGESNQPQHF.